This T cell receptor (beta chain) originates from a study of blood T cell repertoires in COVID-19. Original analysis: It was from reference gene primer amplification that nucleated cell counts were estimated. TCRdb's copy holds only in-frame clones and misses some; the assay was immunoSEQ multiplex PCR. From that table come the V and J calls and clone size; the DNA was used to work out D and trimming. This sample has some 220,000 clones, with nearly 85% found just once. V was clipped by 0 bases and J by 0 bases, with 15 bases between them. The V gene's germline CDR1 is LGHDT and CDR2 YNNKEL (reference sequence). The length of the CDR3 is 17 residues.

This TCR was sampled from a human donor in a cohort sampled during active COVID-19. This sequence joins TRBV3-1 (or the pseudogene TRBV3-2) and TRBJ2-7, with D perhaps matching TRBD1 (6 bases). Sequenced material: peripheral blood. CDR3 sequence (DNA): TGTGCCAGCAGCCAAGACTACAGGGAGTCTAGCTCCTACGAGCAGTACTTC. Protein product: CASSQDYRESSSYEQYF.